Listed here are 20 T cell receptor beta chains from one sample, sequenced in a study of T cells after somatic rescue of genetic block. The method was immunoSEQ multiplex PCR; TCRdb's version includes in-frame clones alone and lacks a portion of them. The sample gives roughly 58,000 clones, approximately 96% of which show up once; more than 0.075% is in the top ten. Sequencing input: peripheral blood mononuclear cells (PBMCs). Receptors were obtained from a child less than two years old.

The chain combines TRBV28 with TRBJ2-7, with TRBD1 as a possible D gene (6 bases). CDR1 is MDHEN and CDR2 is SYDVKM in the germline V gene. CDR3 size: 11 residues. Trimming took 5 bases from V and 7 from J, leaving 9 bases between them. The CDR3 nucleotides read TGTGCCAGCAGTCGTAGGGGGGAGCAGTACTTC. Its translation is CASSRRGEQYF.

The CDR3 sequence is CASSLSSGIRYEQYF. DNA of the CDR3: TGTGCCAGCAGCTTGAGCAGCGGGATTAGGTACGAGCAGTACTTC. V is TRBV5-4 and J is TRBJ2-7, with 7 bases matching TRBD2. Germline CDR1 reads SGHNT; CDR2 reads YYREEE (reference sequence). V was clipped by 1 base and J by 4 bases; unmatched bases: 8. CDR3 length: 15 residues.

The CDR3 protein is CASNDGGGDEQYF. CDR3 DNA: TGCGCCAGCAATGACGGGGGAGGCGACGAGCAGTACTTC. The J gene is TRBJ2-7, the V gene TRBV10-1, with D perhaps TRBD2 (6 bases). V lost 7 bases and J lost 5, with 15 bases in between. This CDR3 has 13 amino acids. Per germline, CDR1 WNHNN and CDR2 SYGVQD (reference sequence).

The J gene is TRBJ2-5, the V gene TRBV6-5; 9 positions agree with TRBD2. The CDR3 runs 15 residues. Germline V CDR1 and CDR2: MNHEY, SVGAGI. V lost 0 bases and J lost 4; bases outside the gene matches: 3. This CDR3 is CASSYSSSGGETQYF. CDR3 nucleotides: TGTGCCAGCAGTTACTCGAGTAGCGGGGGAGAGACCCAGTACTTC.

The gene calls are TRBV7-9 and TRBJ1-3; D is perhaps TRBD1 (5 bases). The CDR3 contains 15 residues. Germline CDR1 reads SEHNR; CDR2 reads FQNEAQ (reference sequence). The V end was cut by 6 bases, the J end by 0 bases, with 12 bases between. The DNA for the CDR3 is TGTGCCAGCAGTTTTGGACACCTCTCTGGAAACACCATATATTTT. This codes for CASSFGHLSGNTIYF.

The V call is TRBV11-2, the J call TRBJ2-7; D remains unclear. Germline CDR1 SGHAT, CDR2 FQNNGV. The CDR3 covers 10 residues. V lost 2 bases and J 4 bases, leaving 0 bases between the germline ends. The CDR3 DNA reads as TGTGCCAGCAGCTTATACGAGCAGTACTTC. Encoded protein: CASSLYEQYF.

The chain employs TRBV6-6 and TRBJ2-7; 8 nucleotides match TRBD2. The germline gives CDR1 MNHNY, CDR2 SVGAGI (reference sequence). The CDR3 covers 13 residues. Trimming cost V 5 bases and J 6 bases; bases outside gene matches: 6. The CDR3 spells CASSEGLVGEQYF. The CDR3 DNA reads TGTGCCAGCAGTGAGGGACTAGTCGGCGAGCAGTACTTC.

The CDR3 region has the DNA TGTGCCAGCTCACCGGGACAGGGCAATCAGCCCCAGCATTTT. This codes for CASSPGQGNQPQHF. The chain is built from TRBV18 and TRBJ1-5; TRBD1 aligns across 8 bases. The germline CDR1 and CDR2 sequences are KGHSH and LQKENI. V lost 3 bases to trimming and J lost 2 bases; unmatched junction nucleotides: 0. This CDR3 spans 14 amino acids.

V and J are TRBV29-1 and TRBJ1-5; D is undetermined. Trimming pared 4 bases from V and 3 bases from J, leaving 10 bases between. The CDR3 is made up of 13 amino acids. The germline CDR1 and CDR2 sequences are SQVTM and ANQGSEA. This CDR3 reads CSVATGFNQPQHF. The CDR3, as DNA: TGCAGCGTTGCTACCGGTTTCAATCAGCCCCAGCATTTT.

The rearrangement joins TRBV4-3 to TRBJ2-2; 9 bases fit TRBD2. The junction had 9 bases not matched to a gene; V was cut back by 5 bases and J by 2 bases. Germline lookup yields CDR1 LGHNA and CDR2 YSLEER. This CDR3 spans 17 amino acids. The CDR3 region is CASSKSVSGGNTGELFF. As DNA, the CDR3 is TGCGCCAGCAGCAAATCTGTTAGCGGGGGCAACACCGGGGAGCTGTTTTTT.

The DNA of the CDR3 is TGTGCCAGCAGTGAAGCGCCCCCCGATACGCAGTATTTT. It specifies CASSEAPPDTQYF. The rearrangement links TRBV6-1 to TRBJ2-3; D remains ambiguous. V gave up 0 bases and J gave up 6 bases, with 7 bases separating them. Germline V lookup: CDR1 MNHNS, CDR2 SASEGT. The length of the CDR3 is 13 residues.

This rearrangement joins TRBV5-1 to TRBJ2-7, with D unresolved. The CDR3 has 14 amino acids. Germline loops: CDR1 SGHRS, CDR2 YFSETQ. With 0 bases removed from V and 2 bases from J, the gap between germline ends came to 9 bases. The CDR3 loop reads CASSLGHLPYEQYF. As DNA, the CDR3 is TGCGCCAGCAGCTTGGGACACCTACCCTACGAGCAGTACTTC.

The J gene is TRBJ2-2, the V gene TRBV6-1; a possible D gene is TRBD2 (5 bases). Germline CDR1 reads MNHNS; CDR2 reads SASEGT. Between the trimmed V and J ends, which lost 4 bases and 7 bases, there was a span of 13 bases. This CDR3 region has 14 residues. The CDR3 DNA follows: TGTGCCAGCAGTGGACTCTTAGCGAACGGGGAGCTGTTTTTT. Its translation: CASSGLLANGELFF.

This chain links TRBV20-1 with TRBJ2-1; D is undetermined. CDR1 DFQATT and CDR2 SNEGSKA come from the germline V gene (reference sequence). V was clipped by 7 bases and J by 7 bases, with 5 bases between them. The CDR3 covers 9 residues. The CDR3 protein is CSGGNEQFF. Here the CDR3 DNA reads TGCAGTGGTGGGAATGAGCAGTTCTTC.

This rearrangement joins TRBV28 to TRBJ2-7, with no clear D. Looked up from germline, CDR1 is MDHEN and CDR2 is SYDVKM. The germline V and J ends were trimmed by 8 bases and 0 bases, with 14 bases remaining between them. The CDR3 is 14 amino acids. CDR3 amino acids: CASSPPLPSYEQYF. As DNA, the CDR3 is TGTGCCAGCTCCCCCCCTCTTCCCTCCTACGAGCAGTACTTC.

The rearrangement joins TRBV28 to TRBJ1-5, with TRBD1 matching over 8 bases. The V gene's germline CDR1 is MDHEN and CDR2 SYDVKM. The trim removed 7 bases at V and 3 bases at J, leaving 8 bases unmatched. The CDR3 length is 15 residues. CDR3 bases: TGTGCCAGCAACTCATTGGACAGGGACAATCAGCCCCAGCATTTT. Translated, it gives CASNSLDRDNQPQHF.

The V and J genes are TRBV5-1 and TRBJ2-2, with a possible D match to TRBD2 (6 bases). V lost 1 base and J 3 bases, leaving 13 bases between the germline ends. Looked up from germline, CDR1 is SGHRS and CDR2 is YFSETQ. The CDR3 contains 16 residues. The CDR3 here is CASSLYPGVYTGELFF. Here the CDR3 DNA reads TGCGCCAGCAGCTTGTATCCGGGAGTCTACACCGGGGAGCTGTTTTTT.

The CDR3 loop reads CASSETGGRAAEQFF. CDR3 sequence (DNA): TGTGCCAGCAGTGAAACGGGCGGGAGGGCCGCTGAGCAGTTCTTC. The rearrangement links TRBV2 to TRBJ2-1, with 9 positions matching TRBD2. The CDR3 is 15 amino acids. V lost 2 bases and J lost 9; bases outside the gene matches: 8. Germline V gene lookup returns CDR1 SNHLY and CDR2 FYNNEI.

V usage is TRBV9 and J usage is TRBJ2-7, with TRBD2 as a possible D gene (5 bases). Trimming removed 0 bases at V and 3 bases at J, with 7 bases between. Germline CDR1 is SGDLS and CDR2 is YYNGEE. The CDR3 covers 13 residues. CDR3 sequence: CASSVETSYEQYF. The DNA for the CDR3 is TGTGCCAGCAGCGTAGAAACTAGCTACGAGCAGTACTTC. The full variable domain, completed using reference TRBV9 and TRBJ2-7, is DSGVTQTPKHLITATGQRVTLRCSPRSGDLSVYWYQQSLDQGLQFLIQYYNGEERAKGNILERFSAQQFPDLHSELNLSSLELGDSALYFCASSVETSYEQYFGPGTRLTVT.

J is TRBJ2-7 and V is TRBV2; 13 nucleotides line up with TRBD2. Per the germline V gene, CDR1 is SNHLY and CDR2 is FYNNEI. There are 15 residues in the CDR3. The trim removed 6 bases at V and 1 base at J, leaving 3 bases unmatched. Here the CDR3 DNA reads TGTGCCAGCAGGCGGGGACTAGCGGGGTCCTACGAGCAGTACTTC. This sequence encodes CASRRGLAGSYEQYF.